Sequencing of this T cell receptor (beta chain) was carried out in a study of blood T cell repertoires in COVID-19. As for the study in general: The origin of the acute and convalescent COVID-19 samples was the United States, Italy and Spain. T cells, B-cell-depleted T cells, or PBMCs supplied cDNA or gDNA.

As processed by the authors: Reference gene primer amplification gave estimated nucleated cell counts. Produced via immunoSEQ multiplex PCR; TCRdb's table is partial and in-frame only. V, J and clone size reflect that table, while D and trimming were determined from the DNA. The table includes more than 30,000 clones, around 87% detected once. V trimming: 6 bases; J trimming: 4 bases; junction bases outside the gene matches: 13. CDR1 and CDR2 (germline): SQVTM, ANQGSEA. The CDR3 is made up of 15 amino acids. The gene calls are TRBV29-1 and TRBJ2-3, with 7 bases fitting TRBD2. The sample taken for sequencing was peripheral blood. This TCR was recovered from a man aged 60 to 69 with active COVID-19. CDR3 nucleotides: TGCAGCGTCTCTGGAGGAGCAGGGAGGGCAGATACGCAGTATTTT. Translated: CSVSGGAGRADTQYF.